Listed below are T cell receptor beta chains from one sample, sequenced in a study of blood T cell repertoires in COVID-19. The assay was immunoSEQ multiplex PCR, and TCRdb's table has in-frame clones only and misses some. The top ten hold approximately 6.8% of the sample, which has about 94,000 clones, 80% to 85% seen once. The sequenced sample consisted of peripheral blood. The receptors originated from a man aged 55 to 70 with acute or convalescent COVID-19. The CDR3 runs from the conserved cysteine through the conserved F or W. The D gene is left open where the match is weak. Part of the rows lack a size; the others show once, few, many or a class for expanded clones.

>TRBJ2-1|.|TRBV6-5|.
TGTGCCAGCAGCCTACAGGGAAATGAGCAGTTCTTC
CASSLQGNEQFF
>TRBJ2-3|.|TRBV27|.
TGTGCCAGCAGTTTAGCGAGCACAGATACGCAGTATTTT
CASSLASTDTQYF
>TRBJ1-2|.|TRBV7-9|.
TGTGCCAGCAGCTTAGAAGCAAACTATGGCTACACCTTC
CASSLEANYGYTF
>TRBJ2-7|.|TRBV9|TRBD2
TGTGCCAGCAGCACCCTAGCGGGGGCCCACATCTACGAGCAGTACTTC
CASSTLAGAHIYEQYF
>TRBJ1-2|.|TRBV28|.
TGTGCCAGCAGTGACCTGACCGGAGGTGTCTTC
CASSDLTGGVF
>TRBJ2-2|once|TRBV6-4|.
TGTGCCAGCAGTGAACAGGAGGGCGGGGAGCTGTTTTTT
CASSEQEGGELFF
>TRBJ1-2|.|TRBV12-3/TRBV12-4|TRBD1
TGTGCCAGCAGTTTCCCAGGGGGCTATGGCTACACCTTC
CASSFPGGYGYTF
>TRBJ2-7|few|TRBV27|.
TGTGCCAGCAGTTTCGGGCAGGGGAGCTCCTACGAGCAGTACTTC
CASSFGQGSSYEQYF
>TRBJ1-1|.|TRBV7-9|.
TGTGCCAGCAGCTTGGTGAGTAGGAACACTGAAGCTTTCTTT
CASSLVSRNTEAFF
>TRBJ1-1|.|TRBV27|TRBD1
TGTGCCAGCAGTCCTGACAGGGACACTGAAGCTTTCTTT
CASSPDRDTEAFF
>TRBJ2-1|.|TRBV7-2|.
TGTGCCAGCAGCTTACAGGGGCCCTACAATGAGCAGTTCTTC
CASSLQGPYNEQFF
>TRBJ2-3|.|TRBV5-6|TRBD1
TGTGCCAGCAGCCCTGGACAGGTGACGAGCACAGATACGCAGTATTTT
CASSPGQVTSTDTQYF
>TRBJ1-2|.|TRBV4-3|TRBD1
TGCGCCAGCAGCCACGGGACAGGGGGCGCTTACTATGGCTACACCTTC
CASSHGTGGAYYGYTF
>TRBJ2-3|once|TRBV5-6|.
TGTGCCAGCAGCTTGGCAGGAGGGCCAGATACGCAGTATTTT
CASSLAGGPDTQYF
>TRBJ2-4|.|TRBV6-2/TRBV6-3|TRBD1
TGTGCCAGCAGTTACGGTTTGGGACAGGGCAACATTCAGTACTTC
CASSYGLGQGNIQYF
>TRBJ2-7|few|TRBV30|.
TGTGCCTGTCGAGACAGGATGCGAGAGCAGTACTTC
CACRDRMREQYF
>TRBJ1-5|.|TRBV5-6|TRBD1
TGTGCCAGCAGCTTTCGGACAGGGCGTGGAAGTCAGCCCCAGCATTTT
CASSFRTGRGSQPQHF
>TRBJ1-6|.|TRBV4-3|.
TGCGCCAGCAGCCCGAACCAAGGAGATCGTTCACCCCTCCACTTT
CASSPNQGDRSPLHF
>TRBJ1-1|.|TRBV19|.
TGTGCCAGTAGTAGGAAACAGGGTAAGGACACTGAAGCTTTCTTT
CASSRKQGKDTEAFF
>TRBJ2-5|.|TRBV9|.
TGTGCCAGCAGCGTAGGAGGGAGGCAAGAGACCCAGTACTTC
CASSVGGRQETQYF
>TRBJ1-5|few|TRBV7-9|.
TGTGCCAGCAGCTTCGCGGGGGTGGGGGCTAATCAGCCCCAGCATTTT
CASSFAGVGANQPQHF
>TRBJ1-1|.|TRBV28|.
TGTGCCAGCAGTCCCCCGAGGGTAGGGGGTGAAGCTTTCTTT
CASSPPRVGGEAFF
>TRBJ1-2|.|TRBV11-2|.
TGTGCCAGCAGCTTAGATCCCACAGCTGCTAACTATGGCTACACCTTC
CASSLDPTAANYGYTF
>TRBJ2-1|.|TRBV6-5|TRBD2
TGTGCCAGCAGTTACCCGGGGACTAGCGGGGTTGAGCAGTTCTTC
CASSYPGTSGVEQFF
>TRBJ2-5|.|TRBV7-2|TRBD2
TGTGCCAGCAGCTTAGACCCTAGCGGGGGGAAGACCCAGTACTTC
CASSLDPSGGKTQYF
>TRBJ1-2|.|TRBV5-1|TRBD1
TGCGCCAGCAGCCCCGGACAGGGAACCCTAGGCTACACCTTC
CASSPGQGTLGYTF
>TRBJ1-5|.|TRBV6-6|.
TGTGCCAGCAGTTACTCGGACAGTTCGGGTCAGCCCCAGCATTTT
CASSYSDSSGQPQHF
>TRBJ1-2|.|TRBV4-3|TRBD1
TGCGCCAGCAGCCAAGATGGTACTGGGACAGGGGAGTGGGGCTATGGCTACACCTTC
CASSQDGTGTGEWGYGYTF
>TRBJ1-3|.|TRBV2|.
TGTGCCAGCAGTGAGGAACCCGGGTTCGGAAACACCATATATTTT
CASSEEPGFGNTIYF
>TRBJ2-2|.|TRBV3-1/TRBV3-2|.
TGTGCCAGCAGCCACGAGTTAAACACCGGGGAGCTGTTTTTT
CASSHELNTGELFF
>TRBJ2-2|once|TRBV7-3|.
TGTGCCAGCAGCTTAGGGGCCAGGGGAGTCACCGGGGAGCTGTTTTTT
CASSLGARGVTGELFF
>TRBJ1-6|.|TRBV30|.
TGTGCCTGGAGTGATTCGCAGGGAAATTCACCCCTCCACTTT
CAWSDSQGNSPLHF
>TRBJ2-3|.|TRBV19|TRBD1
TGTGCCAGTAGTCCCGGGACAGGGGGGGCAGATACGCAGTATTTT
CASSPGTGGADTQYF
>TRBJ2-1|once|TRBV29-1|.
TGCAGCGTGGGGACGGGACTGATCTACAATGAGCAGTTCTTC
CSVGTGLIYNEQFF
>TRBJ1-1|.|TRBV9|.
TGTGCCAGCAGCCCAGGGGCGACGGCCGAGGGAGCTTTCTTT
CASSPGATAEGAFF
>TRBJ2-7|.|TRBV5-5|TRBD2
TGTGCCAGCAGCTTGGGACTAGCGGTTCCTAGGGCCTACGAGCAGTACTTC
CASSLGLAVPRAYEQYF
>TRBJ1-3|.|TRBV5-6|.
TGTGCCAGCAGCTTGGCCGCACCGGGGGGAAACACCATATATTTT
CASSLAAPGGNTIYF
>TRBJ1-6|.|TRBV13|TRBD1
TGTGCCAGCAGCGATGAACAGGGGGCTGGCTATAATTCACCCCTCCACTTT
CASSDEQGAGYNSPLHF
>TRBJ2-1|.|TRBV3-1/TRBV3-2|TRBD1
TGTGCCAGCAGCCCCCCGGGACAGTACAATGAGCAGTTCTTC
CASSPPGQYNEQFF
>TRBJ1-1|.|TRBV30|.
TGTGCCTGGAGTGTACGGGGGGGCACTGAAGCTTTCTTT
CAWSVRGGTEAFF
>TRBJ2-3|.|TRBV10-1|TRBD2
TGCGCCAGCAGCGGGACTAGCGGGGTTGCAGATACGCAGTATTTT
CASSGTSGVADTQYF
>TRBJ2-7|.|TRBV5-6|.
TGTGCCAGCAGCTTGACAGCTTCCTACGAGCAGTACTTC
CASSLTASYEQYF
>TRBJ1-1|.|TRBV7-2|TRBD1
TGTGCCAGCAGCTTAGTGGAGGGGGCCACTGAAGCTTTCTTT
CASSLVEGATEAFF
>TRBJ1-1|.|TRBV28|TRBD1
TGTGCCAGCAGTTTAACTCCCATCCAGGGGGCCTCTGAAGCTTTCTTT
CASSLTPIQGASEAFF
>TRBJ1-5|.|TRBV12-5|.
TGTGCTAGTGGTTTGGTACTTTACGGTGGCAGGGGCCAGGGTAGCAATCAGCCCCAGCATTTT
CASGLVLYGGRGQGSNQPQHF
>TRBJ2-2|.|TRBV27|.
TGTGCCAGCAGTCCCACTCACCGAGGCATCCAGAGGAACACCGGGGAGCTGTTTTTT
CASSPTHRGIQRNTGELFF
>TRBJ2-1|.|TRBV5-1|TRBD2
TGCGCCAGCAGCCGGGGGGGTCAAAACTACAATGAGCAGTTCTTC
CASSRGGQNYNEQFF
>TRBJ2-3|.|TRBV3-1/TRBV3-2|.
TGTGCCAGCAGCTCAGGGGACACGTCGCAGTATTTT
CASSSGDTSQYF
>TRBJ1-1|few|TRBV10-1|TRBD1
TGCGCCAGCACCGACAGGGCCATGTGGAACACTGAAGCTTTCTTT
CASTDRAMWNTEAFF
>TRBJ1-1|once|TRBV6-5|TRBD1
TGTGCCAGCAGAACTGGAGGGGGCCGAGACACTGAAGCTTTCTTT
CASRTGGGRDTEAFF